This TCR beta chain was captured in a study of shared clonotypes between healthy human individuals. General observations from the study: The study generally estimated greater richness for naive than memory subsets. Owing to a small donor count, the genetic and exposure-history diversity represented was limited.

Germline V gives CDR1 SNHLY, CDR2 FYNNEI. The CDR3 extends over 15 amino acids. V dropped 6 bases and J dropped 6 bases, with 18 bases sitting between them. Sequencing used immunoSEQ multiplex PCR; TCRdb keeps in-frame clones, though not all of them. The sample consists of roughly 1.4 million clones, approximately 98.5% of them appearing once. As for this clone: Its antigen remains unknown.

Sample: naive CD4+ T cells sorted from blood. This sample's subset: CD45RA+ positively selected. J is TRBJ2-1 and V is TRBV2, with no clear D. This receptor was taken from a man aged 30-40 years in good health. DNA for the CDR3: TGTGCCAGCAGGGTCTCGGACCTAGGTGCCAATGAGCAGTTCTTC. Translated: CASRVSDLGANEQFF.